Described below is a single T cell receptor beta chain sequence and its context. Its target is unknown. This was a deep-level run. Every immunoSEQ plate was one replicate of a subset's evenly spread DNA. The data were produced by immunoSEQ multiplex PCR, yet TCRdb's version contains in-frame clones alone and is incomplete. The data contain about 1 million clones, about 74% of them seen just once; the ten biggest clones take up approximately 1.5%. The data derive from a study of shared clonotypes between healthy human individuals. Study-level findings and limits: All-four-donor shared clonotypes had higher generation probabilities than non-shared clonotypes did.

The sample comprised memory CD4+ T cells sorted from blood. Indicated subset: CD45RA-negative fraction. The source is a man between 18 and 35 years old in good health.

As DNA, the CDR3 is TGTGCCAGCAGCAAGTCCACTAGCGGGAGGCCCTCGGAGACCCAGTACTTC. This gives the protein CASSKSTSGRPSETQYF. This chain joins TRBV5-4 and TRBJ2-5, with 12 nucleotides matching TRBD2. The V gene's germline CDR1 is SGHNT and CDR2 YYREEE (reference sequence). V was clipped by 4 bases and J by 5 bases; unmatched bases: 12. The CDR3 spans 17 residues.